Sequencing of this T cell receptor (beta chain) was carried out in a study of blood T cell repertoires in COVID-19. In the original processing: By means of reference gene primer amplification, nucleated cell counts were estimated. Using immunoSEQ multiplex PCR, the repertoire was profiled, and TCRdb retains in-frame clones only, with some absent. D and trimming were read from the DNA, whereas the V and J calls and clone size are those reported in that table. The table lists approximately 250,000 clones, 80% to 90% of them singletons. Germline-derived CDR1 and CDR2 are KGHSH and LQKENI. The CDR3 is 15 amino acids. Trimming shortened V by 4 bases and J by 0 bases, and 10 bases separated the two germline ends.

The clonotype was recovered from a man aged 40-49 years with acute or convalescent COVID-19. This chain joins TRBV18 and TRBJ1-3, with D perhaps matching TRBD1 (6 bases). The sequenced sample consisted of peripheral blood. The CDR3 loop reads CASSRTESSGNTIYF. The CDR3 DNA follows: TGTGCCAGCTCACGGACAGAGAGCTCTGGAAACACCATATATTTT.